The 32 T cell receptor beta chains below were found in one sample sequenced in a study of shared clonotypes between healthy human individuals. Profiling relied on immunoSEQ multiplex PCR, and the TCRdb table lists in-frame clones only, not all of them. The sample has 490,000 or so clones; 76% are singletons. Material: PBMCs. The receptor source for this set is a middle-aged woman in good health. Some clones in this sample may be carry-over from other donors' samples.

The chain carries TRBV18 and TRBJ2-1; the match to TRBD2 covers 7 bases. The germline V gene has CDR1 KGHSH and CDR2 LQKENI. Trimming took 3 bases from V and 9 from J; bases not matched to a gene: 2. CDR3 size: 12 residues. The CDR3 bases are TGTGCCAGCTCACCTTCGGGGGGTGAGCAGTTCTTC. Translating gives CASSPSGGEQFF.

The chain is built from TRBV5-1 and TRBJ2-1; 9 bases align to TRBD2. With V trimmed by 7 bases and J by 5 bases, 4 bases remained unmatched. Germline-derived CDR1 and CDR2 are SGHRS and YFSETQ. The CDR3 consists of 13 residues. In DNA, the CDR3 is TGCGCCAGCTCCAGCGGGGGGAACAATGAGCAGTTCTTC. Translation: CASSSGGNNEQFF.

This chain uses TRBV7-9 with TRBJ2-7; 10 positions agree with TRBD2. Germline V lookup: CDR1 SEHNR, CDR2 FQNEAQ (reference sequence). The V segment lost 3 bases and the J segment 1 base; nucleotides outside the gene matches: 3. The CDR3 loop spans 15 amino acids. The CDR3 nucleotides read TGTGCCAGCAGCTTTAAACTAGCGGGGTCCTACGAGCAGTACTTC. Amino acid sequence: CASSFKLAGSYEQYF.

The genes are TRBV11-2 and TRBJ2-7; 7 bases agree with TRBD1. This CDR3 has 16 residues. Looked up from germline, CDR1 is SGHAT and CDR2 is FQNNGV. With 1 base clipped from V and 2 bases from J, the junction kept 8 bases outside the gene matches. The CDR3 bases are TGTGCCAGCAGCTTAGCTCCGACAGGGTACCCCTACGAGCAGTACTTC. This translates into CASSLAPTGYPYEQYF.

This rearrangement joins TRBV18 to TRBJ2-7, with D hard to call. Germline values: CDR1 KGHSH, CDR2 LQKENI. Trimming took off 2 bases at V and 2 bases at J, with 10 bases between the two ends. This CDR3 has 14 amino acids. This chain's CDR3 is CASSPSTGTYEQYF. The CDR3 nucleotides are TGTGCCAGCTCACCATCGACGGGTACCTACGAGCAGTACTTC. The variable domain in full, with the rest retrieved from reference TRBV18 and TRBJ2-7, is NAGVMQNPRHLVRRRGQEARLRCSPMKGHSHVYWYRQLPEEGLKFMVYLQKENIIDESGMPKERFSAEFPKEGPSILRIQQVVRGDSAAYFCASSPSTGTYEQYFGPGTRLTVT.

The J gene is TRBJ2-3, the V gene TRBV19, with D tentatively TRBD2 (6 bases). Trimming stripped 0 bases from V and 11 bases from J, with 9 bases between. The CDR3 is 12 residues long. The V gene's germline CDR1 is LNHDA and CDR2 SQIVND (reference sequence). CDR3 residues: CASSIDVGGQYF. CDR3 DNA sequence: TGTGCCAGTAGTATAGATGTGGGAGGGCAGTATTTT. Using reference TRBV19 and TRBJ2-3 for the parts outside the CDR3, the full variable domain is DGGITQSPKYLFRKEGQNVTLSCEQNLNHDAMYWYRQDPGQGLRLIYYSQIVNDFQKGDIAEGYSVSREKKESFPLTVTSAQKNPTAFYLCASSIDVGGQYFGPGTRLTVL.

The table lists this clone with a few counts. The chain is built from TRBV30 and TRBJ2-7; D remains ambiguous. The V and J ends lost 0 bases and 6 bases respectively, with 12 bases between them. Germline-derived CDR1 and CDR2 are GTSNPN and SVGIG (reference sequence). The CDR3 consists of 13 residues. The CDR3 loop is CAWSVRLVGEQYF. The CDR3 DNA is TGTGCCTGGAGTGTACGCCTAGTGGGCGAGCAGTACTTC.

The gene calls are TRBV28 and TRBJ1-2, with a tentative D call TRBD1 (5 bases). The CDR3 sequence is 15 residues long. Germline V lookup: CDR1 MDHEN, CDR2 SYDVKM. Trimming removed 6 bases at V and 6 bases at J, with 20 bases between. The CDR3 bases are TGTGCCAGCAGGATCCAGGGATCTTTTGGGGATGGCTACACCTTC. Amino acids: CASRIQGSFGDGYTF.

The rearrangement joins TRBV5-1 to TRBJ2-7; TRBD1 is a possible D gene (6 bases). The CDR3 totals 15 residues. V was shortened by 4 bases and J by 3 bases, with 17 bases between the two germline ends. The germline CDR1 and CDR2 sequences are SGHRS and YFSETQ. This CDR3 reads CASSMGPGHNYEQYF. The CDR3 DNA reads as TGCGCCAGCAGCATGGGACCGGGACACAACTACGAGCAGTACTTC.

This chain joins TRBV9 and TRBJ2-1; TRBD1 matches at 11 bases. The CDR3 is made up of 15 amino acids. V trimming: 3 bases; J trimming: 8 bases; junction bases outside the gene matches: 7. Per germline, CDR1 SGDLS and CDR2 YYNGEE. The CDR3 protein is CASSASGTGGDEQFF. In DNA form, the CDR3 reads TGTGCCAGCAGCGCCTCCGGGACAGGGGGGGATGAGCAGTTCTTC.

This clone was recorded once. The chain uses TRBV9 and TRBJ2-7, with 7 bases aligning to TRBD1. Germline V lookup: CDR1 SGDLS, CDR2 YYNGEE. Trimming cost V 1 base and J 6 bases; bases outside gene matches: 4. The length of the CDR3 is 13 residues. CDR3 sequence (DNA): TGTGCCAGCAGCGTAAAGGGGGCTGGCGAGCAGTACTTC. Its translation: CASSVKGAGEQYF.

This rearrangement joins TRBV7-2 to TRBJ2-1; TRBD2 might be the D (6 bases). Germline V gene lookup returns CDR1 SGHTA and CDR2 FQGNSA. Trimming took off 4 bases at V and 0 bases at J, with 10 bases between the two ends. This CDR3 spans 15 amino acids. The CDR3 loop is CASSSGSGSYNEQFF. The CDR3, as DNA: TGTGCCAGCAGCTCCGGGAGTGGCTCCTACAATGAGCAGTTCTTC. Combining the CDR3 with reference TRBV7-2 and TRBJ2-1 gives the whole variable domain GAGVSQSPSNKVTEKGKDVELRCDPISGHTALYWYRQSLGQGLEFLIYFQGNSAPDKSGLPSDRFSAERTGGSVSTLTIQRTQQEDSAVYLCASSSGSGSYNEQFFGPGTRLTVL.

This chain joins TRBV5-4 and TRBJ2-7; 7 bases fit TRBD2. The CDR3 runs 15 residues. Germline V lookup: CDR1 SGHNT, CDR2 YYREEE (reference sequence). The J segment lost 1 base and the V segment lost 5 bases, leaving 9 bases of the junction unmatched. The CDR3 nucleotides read TGTGCCAGCAGGGTAGCGGGTAAATTGTCCTACGAGCAGTACTTC. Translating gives CASRVAGKLSYEQYF.

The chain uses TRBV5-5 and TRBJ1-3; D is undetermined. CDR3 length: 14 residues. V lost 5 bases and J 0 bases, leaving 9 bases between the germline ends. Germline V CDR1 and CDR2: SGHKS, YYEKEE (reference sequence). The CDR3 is CASSIRSSGNTIYF. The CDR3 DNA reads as TGTGCCAGCAGTATAAGGTCCTCTGGAAACACCATATATTTT.

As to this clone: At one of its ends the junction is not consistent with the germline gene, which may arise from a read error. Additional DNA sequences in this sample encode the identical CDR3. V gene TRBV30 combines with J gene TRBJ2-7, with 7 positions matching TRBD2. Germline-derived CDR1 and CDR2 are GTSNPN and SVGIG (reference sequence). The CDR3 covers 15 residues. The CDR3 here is CAWSGQAGVAYEQYF. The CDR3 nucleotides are TGTGCCTGGAGTGGTCAGGCGGGAGTTGCCTACGAGCAGTATTTC.

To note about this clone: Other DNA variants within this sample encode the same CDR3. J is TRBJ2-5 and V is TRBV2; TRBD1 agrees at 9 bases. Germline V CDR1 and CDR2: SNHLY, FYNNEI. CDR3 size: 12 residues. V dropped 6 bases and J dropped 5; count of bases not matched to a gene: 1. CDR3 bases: TGTGCCAGCAGAGGACAGGGGGAGACCCAGTACTTC. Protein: CASRGQGETQYF.

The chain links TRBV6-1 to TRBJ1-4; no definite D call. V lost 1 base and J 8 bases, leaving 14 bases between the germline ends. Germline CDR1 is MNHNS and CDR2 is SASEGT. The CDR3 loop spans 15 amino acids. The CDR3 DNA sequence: TGTGCCAGCAGTGAAGGTATGGGTGGAAGAGAAAAACTGTTTTTT. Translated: CASSEGMGGREKLFF.

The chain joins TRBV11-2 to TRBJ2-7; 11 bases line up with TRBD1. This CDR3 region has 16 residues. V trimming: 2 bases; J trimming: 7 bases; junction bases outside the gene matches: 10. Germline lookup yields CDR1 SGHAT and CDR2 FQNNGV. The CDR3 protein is CASSLRGRTGGGEQYF. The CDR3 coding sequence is TGTGCCAGCAGCTTAAGAGGGCGGACAGGGGGCGGTGAGCAGTACTTC.

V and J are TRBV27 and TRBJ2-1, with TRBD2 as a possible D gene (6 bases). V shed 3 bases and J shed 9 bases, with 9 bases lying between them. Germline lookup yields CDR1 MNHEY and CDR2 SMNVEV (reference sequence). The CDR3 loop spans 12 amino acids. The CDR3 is CASSFYGGEQFF. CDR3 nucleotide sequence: TGTGCCAGCAGTTTCTACGGGGGTGAGCAGTTCTTC.

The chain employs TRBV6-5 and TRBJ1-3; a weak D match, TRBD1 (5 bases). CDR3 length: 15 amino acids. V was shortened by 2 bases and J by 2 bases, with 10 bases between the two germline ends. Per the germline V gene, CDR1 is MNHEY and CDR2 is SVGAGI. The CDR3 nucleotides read TGTGCCAGCAGTTACGGGGGGACGGCTGGAAACACCATATATTTT. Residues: CASSYGGTAGNTIYF.

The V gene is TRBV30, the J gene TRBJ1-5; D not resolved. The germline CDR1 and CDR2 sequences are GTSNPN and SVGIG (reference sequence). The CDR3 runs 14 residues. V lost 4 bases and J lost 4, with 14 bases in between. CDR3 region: CAWTASSINQPQHF. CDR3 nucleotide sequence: TGTGCCTGGACAGCTTCCTCAATAAATCAGCCCCAGCATTTT.

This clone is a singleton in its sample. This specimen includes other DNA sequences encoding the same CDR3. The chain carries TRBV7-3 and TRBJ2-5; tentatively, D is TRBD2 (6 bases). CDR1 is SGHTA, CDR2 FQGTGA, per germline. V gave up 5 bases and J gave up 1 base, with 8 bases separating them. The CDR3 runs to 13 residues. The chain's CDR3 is CASSPGSQETQYF. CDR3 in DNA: TGTGCCAGCAGCCCCGGGAGCCAAGAGACCCAGTACTTC.

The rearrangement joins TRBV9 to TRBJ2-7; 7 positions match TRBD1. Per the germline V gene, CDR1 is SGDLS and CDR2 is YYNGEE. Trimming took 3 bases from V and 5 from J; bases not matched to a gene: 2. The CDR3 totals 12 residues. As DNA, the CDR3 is TGTGCCAGCAGCGCCACAGGGGACGAGCAGTACTTC. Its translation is CASSATGDEQYF.

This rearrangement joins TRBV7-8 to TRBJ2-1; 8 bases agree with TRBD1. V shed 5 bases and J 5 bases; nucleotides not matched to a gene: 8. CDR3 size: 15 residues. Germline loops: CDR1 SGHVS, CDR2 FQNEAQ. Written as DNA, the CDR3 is TGTGCCAGCAGCCCCGGGACAGGTAGAGACAATGAGCAGTTCTTC. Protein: CASSPGTGRDNEQFF.

CDR3 bases: TGTGCCAGCAGCTCCCACATGAACACTGAAGCTTTCTTT. Translation: CASSSHMNTEAFF. The chain recombines TRBV7-8 with TRBJ1-1; no clear D. The CDR3 is 13 amino acids. Germline CDR1 reads SGHVS; CDR2 reads FQNEAQ. Trimming stripped 4 bases from V and 0 bases from J, with 6 bases between.

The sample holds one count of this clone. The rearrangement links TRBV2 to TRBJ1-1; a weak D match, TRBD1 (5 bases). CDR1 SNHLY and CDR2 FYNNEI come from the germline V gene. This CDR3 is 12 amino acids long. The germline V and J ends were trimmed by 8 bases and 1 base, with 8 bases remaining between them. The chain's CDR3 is CASGDGNTEAFF. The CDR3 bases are TGTGCCAGCGGGGACGGGAACACTGAAGCTTTCTTT. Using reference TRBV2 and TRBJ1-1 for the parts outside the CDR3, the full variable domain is EPEVTQTPSHQVTQMGQEVILRCVPISNHLYFYWYRQILGQKVEFLVSFYNNEISEKSEIFDDQFSVERPDGSNFTLKIRSTKLEDSAMYFCASGDGNTEAFFGQGTRLTVV.

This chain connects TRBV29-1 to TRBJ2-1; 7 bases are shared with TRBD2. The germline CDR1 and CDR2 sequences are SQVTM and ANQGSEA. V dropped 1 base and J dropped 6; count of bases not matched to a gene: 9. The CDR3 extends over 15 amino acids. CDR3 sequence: CSVEVRASGLNEQFF. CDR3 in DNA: TGCAGCGTTGAAGTTAGAGCTAGCGGCCTCAATGAGCAGTTCTTC.

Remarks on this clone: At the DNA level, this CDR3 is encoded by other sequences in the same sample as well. This CDR3 is CASGNSGANVLTF. CDR3 DNA: TGTGCTAGTGGTAACTCTGGGGCCAACGTCCTGACTTTC. The rearrangement uses TRBV12-5 and TRBJ2-6; D gene unclear. CDR1 and CDR2 from the germline V gene are LGHNT and FRNRAP. The ends were cut back, 5 bases at V and 0 bases at J, with 2 bases in the middle. The CDR3 has 13 amino acids.

The CDR3, as DNA: TGTGCCAGCAGCTTAGAGGGCAGGCGAAATAGCAATCAGCCCCAGCATTTT. It translates to CASSLEGRRNSNQPQHF. The gene calls are TRBV7-2 and TRBJ1-5, with D hard to call. The germline CDR1 and CDR2 sequences are SGHTA and FQGNSA. The CDR3 has 17 amino acids. V shed 1 base and J shed 0 bases, with 13 bases lying between them.

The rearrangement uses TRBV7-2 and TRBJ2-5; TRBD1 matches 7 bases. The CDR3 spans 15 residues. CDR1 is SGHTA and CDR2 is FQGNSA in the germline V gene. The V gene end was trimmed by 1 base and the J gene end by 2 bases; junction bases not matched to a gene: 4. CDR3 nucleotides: TGTGCCAGCAGCTTAGTAGGGACAGTGCAAGAGACCCAGTACTTC. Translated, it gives CASSLVGTVQETQYF.

In DNA, the CDR3 is TGCGCCAGCAGCTTCGCAGTCGGCGGGAACTATGGCTACACCTTC. Translating gives CASSFAVGGNYGYTF. The V and J genes are TRBV5-1 and TRBJ1-2; unclear D gene. Trimming removed 2 bases from V and 2 bases from J, with 13 bases in between. The CDR3 is 15 residues long. From germline, CDR1 is SGHRS and CDR2 YFSETQ.

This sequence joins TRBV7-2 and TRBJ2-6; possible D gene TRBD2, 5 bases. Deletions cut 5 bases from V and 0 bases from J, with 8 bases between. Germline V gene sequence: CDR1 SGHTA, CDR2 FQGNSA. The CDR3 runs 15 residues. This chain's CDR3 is CASSPGNSGANVLTF. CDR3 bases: TGTGCCAGCAGCCCGGGGAACTCTGGGGCCAACGTCCTGACTTTC.